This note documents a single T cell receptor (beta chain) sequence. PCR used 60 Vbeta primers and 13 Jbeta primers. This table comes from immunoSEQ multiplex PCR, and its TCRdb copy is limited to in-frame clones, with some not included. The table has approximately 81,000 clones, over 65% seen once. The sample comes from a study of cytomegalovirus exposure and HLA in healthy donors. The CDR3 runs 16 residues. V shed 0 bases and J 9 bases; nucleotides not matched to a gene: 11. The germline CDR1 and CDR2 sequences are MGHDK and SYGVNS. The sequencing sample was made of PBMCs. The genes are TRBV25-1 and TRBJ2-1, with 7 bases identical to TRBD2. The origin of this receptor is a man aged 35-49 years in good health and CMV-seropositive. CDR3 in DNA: TGTGCCAGCAGTGAATATTTAGGGACTATGTTTCCTGAGCAGTTCTTC. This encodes CASSEYLGTMFPEQFF.